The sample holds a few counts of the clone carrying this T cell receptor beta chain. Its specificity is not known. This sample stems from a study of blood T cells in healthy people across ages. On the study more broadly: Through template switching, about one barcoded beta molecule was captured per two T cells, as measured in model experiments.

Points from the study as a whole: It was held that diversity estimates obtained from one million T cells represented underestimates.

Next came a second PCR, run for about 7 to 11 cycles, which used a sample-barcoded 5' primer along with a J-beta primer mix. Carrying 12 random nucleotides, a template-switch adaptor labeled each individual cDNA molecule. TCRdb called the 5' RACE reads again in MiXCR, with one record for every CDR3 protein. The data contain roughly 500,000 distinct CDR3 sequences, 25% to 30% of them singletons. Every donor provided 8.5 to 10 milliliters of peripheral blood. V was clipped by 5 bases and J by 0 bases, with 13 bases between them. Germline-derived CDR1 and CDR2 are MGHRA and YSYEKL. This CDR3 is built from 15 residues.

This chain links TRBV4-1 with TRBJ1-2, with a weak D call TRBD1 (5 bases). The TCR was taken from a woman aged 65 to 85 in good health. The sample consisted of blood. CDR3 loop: CASSSDPGTNYGYTF. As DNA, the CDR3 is TGCGCCAGCAGCTCAGACCCAGGGACTAACTATGGCTACACCTTC.